At least ten counts were recorded for the clone carrying this T cell receptor (beta chain). The source of the sample is a study of Graves' ophthalmopathy and Graves' hyperthyroidism. Study-wide background: Peripheral blood was gathered at the point of initial diagnosis, before any treatment started.

The authors defined stable hyperthyroidism as no ophthalmopathy within 18 months of follow-up. RNA transcripts were the template, and TCR beta CDR3 regions were amplified from them. The workflow started with a first-round RT-PCR run with HTBI primers and then moved on to a second-round multiplex PCR. TCRdb analysed the multiplex PCR reads with MiXCR anew, one entry per CDR3 protein. The sample lists 680,000 or so distinct CDR3 sequences; about 24% were seen once. There are 14 residues in the CDR3. Trimming removed 1 base from V and 2 bases from J, with 9 bases in between. Germline V gene sequence: CDR1 SGHVS, CDR2 FNYEAQ.

V gene TRBV7-6 combines with J gene TRBJ2-7; D unresolved. The source material was peripheral blood. This clonotype was sampled from a woman between 18 and 29 years old with stable Graves' hyperthyroidism. Some clones in this sample may be carry-over from other donors' samples. Written as DNA, the CDR3 is TGTGCCAGCAGCTTAGACACAACTGCCTACGAGCAGTACTTC. Translating it yields CASSLDTTAYEQYF.